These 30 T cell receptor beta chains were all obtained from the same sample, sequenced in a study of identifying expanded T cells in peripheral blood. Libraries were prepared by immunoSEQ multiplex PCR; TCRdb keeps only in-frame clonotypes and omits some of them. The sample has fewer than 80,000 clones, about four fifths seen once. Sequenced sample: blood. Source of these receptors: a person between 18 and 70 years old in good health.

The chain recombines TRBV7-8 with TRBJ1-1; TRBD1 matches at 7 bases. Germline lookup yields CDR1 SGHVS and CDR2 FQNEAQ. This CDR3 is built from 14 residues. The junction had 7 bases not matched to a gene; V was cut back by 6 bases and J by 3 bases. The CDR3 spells CASRPRDSYTEAFF. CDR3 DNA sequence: TGTGCCAGCAGACCCCGGGACAGCTACACTGAAGCTTTCTTT.

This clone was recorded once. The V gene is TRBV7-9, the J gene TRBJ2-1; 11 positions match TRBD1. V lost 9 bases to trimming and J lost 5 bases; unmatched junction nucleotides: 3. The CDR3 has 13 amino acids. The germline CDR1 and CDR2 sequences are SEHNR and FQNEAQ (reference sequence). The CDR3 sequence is CASRTGGNNEQFF. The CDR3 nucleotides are TGTGCCAGTCGGACAGGGGGCAACAATGAGCAGTTCTTC. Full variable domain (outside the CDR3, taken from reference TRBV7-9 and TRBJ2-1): DTGVSQNPRHKITKRGQNVTFRCDPISEHNRLYWYRQTLGQGPEFLTYFQNEAQLEKSRLLSDRFSAERPKGSFSTLEIQRTEQGDSAMYLCASRTGGNNEQFFGPGTRLTVL.

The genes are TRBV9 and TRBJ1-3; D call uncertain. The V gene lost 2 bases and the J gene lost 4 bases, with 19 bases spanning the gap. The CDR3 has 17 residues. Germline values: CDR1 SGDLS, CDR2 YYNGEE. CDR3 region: CASSVYLGGEAGNTIYF. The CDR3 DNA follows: TGTGCCAGCAGCGTCTACCTCGGAGGTGAGGCAGGAAACACCATATATTTT.

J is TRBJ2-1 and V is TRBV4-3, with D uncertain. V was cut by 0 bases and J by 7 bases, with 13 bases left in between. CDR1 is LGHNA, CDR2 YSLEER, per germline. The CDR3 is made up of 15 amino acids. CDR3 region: CASSQDNLVGNEQFF. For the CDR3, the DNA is TGCGCCAGCAGCCAAGATAACCTAGTTGGAAATGAGCAGTTCTTC.

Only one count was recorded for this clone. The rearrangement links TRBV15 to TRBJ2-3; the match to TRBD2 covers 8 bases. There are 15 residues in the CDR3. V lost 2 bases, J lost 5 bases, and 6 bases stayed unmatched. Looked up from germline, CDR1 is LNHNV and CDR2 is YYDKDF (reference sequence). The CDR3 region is CATSRKRAGGDTQYF. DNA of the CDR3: TGTGCCACCAGCAGAAAGCGGGCGGGGGGAGATACGCAGTATTTT.

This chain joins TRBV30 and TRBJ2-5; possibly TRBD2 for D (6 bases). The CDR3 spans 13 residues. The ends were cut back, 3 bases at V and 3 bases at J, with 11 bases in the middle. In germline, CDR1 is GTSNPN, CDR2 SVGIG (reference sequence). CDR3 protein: CAWRAPGEETQYF. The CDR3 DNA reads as TGTGCCTGGAGGGCCCCGGGGGAAGAGACCCAGTACTTC.

DNA of the CDR3: TGTGCCAGCAGTGAGGGCGGAGGCTACACCTTC. Its protein product is CASSEGGGYTF. The chain has TRBV6-1 and TRBJ1-2; D remains unclear. The germline V gene encodes CDR1 MNHNS and CDR2 SASEGT. CDR3 length equals 11 residues. V gave up 3 bases and J gave up 8 bases, with 7 bases separating them.

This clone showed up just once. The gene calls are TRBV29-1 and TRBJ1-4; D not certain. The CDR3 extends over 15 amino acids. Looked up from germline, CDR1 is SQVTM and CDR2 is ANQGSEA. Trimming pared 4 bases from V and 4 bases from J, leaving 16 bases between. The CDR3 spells CSVALGTADNEKLFF. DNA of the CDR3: TGCAGCGTTGCCCTAGGCACAGCCGATAATGAAAAACTGTTTTTT. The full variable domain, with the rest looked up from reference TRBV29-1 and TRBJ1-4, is SAVISQKPSRDICQRGTSLTIQCQVDSQVTMMFWYRQQPGQSLTLIATANQGSEATYESGFVIDKFPISRPNLTFSTLTVSNMSPEDSSIYLCSVALGTADNEKLFFGSGTQLSVL.

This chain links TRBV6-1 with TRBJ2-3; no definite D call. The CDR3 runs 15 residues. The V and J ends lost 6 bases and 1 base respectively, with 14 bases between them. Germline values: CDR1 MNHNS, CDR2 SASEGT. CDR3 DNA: TGTGCCAGCAGCGTCAGTTCATCCCGCACAGATACGCAGTATTTT. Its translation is CASSVSSSRTDTQYF.

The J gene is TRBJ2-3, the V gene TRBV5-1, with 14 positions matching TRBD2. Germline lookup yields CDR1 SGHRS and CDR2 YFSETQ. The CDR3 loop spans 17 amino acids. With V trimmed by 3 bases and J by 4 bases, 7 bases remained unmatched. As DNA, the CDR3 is TGCGCCAGCAGCTGGGTTGGGACTAGCGGGAGTTCAGATACGCAGTATTTT. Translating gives CASSWVGTSGSSDTQYF.

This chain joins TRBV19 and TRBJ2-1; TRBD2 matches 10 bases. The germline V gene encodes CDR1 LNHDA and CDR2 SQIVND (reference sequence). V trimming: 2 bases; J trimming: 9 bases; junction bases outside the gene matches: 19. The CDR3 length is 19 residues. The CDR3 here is CASSINGLSSGRFVGEQFF. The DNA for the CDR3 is TGTGCCAGTAGTATAAATGGTTTGTCTAGCGGGAGATTTGTGGGTGAGCAGTTCTTC.

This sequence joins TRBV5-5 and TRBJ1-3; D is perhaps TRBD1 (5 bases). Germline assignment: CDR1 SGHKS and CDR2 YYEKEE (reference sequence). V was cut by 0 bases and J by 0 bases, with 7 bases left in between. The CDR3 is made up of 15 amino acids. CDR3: CASSLDRYSGNTIYF. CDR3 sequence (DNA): TGTGCCAGCAGCTTGGACAGGTACTCTGGAAACACCATATATTTT.

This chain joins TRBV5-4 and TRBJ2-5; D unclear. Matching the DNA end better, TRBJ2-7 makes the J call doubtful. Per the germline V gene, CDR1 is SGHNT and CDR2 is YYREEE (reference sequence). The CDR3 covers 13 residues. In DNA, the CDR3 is TGTGCCAGCAGCTTGGGGGTTAGGGACGAGCAGTACTTC. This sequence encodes CASSLGVRDEQYF.

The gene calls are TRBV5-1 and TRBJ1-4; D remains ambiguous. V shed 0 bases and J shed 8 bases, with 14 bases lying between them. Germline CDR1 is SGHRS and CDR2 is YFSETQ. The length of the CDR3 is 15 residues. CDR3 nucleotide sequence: TGCGCCAGCAGCTTGGCCTCTATGGGTGGAGAAAAACTGTTTTTT. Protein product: CASSLASMGGEKLFF.

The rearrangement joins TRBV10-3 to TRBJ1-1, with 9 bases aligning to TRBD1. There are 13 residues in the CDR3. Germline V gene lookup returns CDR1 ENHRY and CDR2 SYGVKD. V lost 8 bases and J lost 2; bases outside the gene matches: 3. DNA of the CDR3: TGTGCCATCGGACAGGGGCAAAACACTGAAGCTTTCTTT. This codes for CAIGQGQNTEAFF.

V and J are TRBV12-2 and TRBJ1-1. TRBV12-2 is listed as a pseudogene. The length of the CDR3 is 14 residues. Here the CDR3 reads CASRLDSMNTEAFF. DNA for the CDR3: TGTGCAAGTCGCTTAGACTCTATGAACACTGAAGCTTTCTTT.

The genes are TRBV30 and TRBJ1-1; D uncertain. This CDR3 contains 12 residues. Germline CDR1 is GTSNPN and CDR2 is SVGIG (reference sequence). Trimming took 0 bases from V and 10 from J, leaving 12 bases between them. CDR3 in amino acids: CAWSVIGSGAFF. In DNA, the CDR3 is TGTGCCTGGAGTGTAATAGGGTCCGGAGCTTTCTTT.

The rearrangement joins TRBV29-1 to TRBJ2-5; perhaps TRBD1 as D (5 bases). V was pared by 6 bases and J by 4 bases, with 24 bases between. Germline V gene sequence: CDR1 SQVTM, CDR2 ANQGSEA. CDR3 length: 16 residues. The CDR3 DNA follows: TGCAGCGTCGCAGCAGGAACAGGCTTGAAGGGAGAGACCCAGTACTTC. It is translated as CSVAAGTGLKGETQYF.

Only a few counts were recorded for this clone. The CDR3 region is CASSECAGKQETQYF. CDR3 sequence (DNA): TGTGCCAGCAGTGAATGTGCGGGAAAGCAAGAGACCCAGTACTTC. This chain uses TRBV25-1 with TRBJ2-5, with a weak D call TRBD2 (6 bases). Germline V gene data show CDR1 as MGHDK and CDR2 as SYGVNS. The ends were cut back, 1 base at V and 2 bases at J, with 11 bases in the middle. CDR3 length: 15 amino acids.

The CDR3 spells CASSPGQGAAYEQYF. Written as DNA, the CDR3 is TGTGCCAGCAGCCCTGGACAGGGGGCCGCCTACGAGCAGTACTTC. The gene calls are TRBV5-5 and TRBJ2-7; 11 bases map to TRBD1. Losses at the gene ends were 4 bases for V and 2 bases for J; bases not matched to a gene: 5. The germline V gene encodes CDR1 SGHKS and CDR2 YYEKEE (reference sequence). CDR3 size: 15 residues. The full variable domain, in which reference TRBV5-5 and TRBJ2-7 provide the parts outside the CDR3, is DAGVTQSPTHLIKTRGQQVTLRCSPISGHKSVSWYQQVLGQGPQFIFQYYEKEERGRGNFPDRFSARQFPNYSSELNVNALLLGDSALYLCASSPGQGAAYEQYFGPGTRLTVT.

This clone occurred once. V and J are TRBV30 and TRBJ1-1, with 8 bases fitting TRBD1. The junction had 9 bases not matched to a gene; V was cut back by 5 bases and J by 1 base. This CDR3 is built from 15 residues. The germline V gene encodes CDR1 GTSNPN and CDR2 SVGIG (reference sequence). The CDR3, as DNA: TGTGCCTGGGAGGCCGCCGGGACAGGGAACACTGAAGCTTTCTTT. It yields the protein CAWEAAGTGNTEAFF.

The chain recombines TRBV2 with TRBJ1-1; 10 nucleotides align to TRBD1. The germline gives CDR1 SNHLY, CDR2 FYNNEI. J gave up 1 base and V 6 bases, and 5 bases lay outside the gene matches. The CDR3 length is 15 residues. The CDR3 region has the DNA TGTGCCAGCAGGGAGACAGGGGGCAGGAACACTGAAGCTTTCTTT. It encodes CASRETGGRNTEAFF.

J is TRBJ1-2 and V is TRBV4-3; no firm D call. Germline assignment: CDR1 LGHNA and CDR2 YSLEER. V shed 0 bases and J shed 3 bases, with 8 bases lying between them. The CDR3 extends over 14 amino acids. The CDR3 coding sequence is TGCGCCAGCAGCCAAGATAGTCGGGACTATGGCTACACCTTC. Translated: CASSQDSRDYGYTF.

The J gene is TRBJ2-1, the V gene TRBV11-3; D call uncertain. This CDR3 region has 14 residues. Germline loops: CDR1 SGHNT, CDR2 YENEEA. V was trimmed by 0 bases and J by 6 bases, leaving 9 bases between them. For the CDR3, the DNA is TGTGCCAGCAGCTTAGATGGTCGGAGCAATGAGCAGTTCTTC. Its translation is CASSLDGRSNEQFF.

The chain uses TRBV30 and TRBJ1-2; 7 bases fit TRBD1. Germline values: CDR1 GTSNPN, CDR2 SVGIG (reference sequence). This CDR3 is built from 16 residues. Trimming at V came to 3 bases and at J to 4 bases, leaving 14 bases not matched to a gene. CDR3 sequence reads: CAWRLGGGGSGYGYTF. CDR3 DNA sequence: TGTGCCTGGAGGCTAGGAGGAGGGGGCAGTGGCTATGGCTACACCTTC.

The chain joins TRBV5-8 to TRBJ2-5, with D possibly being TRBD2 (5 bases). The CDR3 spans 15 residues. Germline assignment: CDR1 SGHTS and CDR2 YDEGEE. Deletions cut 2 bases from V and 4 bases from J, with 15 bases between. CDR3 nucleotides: TGTGCCAGCAGCTTCAAGAGGGTGGTCCCAGAGACCCAGTACTTC. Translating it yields CASSFKRVVPETQYF.

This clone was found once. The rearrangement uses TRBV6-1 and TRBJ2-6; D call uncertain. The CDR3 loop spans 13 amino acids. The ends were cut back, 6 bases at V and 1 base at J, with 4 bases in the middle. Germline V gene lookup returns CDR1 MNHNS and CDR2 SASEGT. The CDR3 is CASSRSGANVLTF. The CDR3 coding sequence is TGTGCCAGCAGCAGATCTGGGGCCAACGTCCTGACTTTC.

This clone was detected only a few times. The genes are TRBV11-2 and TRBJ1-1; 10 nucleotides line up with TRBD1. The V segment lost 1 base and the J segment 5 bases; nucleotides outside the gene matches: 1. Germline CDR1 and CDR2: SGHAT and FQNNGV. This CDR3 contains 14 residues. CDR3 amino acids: CASSLGDRGTEAFF. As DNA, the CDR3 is TGTGCCAGCAGCTTAGGGGACAGGGGAACTGAAGCTTTCTTT.

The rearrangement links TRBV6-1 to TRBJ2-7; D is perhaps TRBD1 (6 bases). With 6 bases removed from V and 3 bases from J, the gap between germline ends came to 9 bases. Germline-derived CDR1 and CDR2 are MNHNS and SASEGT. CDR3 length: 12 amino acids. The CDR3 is CASRSDSYEQYF. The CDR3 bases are TGTGCCAGCAGGTCGGACAGCTACGAGCAGTACTTC.

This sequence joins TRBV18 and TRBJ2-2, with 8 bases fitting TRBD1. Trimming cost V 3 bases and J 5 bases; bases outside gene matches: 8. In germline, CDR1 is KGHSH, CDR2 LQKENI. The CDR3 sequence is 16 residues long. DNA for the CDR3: TGTGCCAGCTCACCGGTCGGACAGGGCGGGACCGGGGAGCTGTTTTTT. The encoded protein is CASSPVGQGGTGELFF. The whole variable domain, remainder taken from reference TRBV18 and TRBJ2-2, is NAGVMQNPRHLVRRRGQEARLRCSPMKGHSHVYWYRQLPEEGLKFMVYLQKENIIDESGMPKERFSAEFPKEGPSILRIQQVVRGDSAAYFCASSPVGQGGTGELFFGEGSRLTVL.